The clone carrying this T cell receptor beta chain was counted between two and nine times. Its target is not known. The CDR3 is 14 amino acids. V was cut by 0 bases and J by 6 bases, with 9 bases left in between. CDR1 and CDR2 from the germline V gene are LGHNA and YSLEER. The repertoire was sequenced with immunoSEQ multiplex PCR; TCRdb's copy has only in-frame clones and lacks some. The table shows approximately 70,000 clones, with approximately 90% occurring only once. Anyone with autoimmune disease history or systemic immunosuppression was excluded. The data belong to a study of OX40 agonist ivuxolimab in advanced cancers. Findings of the study overall: More expanded clones were seen, on average, in CD8+ T cells than in CD4+.

This specimen was CD4+ or CD8+ T cells sorted from blood, taken in a trial of the OX40 agonist ivuxolimab. The TCR originated in an adult with an advanced solid tumor such as melanoma, head and neck, liver or kidney cancer. J is TRBJ1-5 and V is TRBV4-3, with a tentative D call TRBD1 (5 bases). CDR3 DNA sequence: TGCGCCAGCAGCCAAGATTTGGGGGGTCAGCCCCAGCATTTT. Protein product: CASSQDLGGQPQHF.